These 9 T cell receptor beta chains originate from one sample sequenced in a study of cytomegalovirus exposure and HLA in healthy donors. TCRdb's copy holds only in-frame clones and misses some; the assay was immunoSEQ multiplex PCR. This sample has roughly 310,000 clones, with roughly 90% found just once. Sequences were obtained from PBMCs. These receptors all come from a man younger than 45 in good health and CMV-seronegative.

The chain couples TRBV11-3 to TRBJ1-1; D ambiguous. The V gene's germline CDR1 is SGHNT and CDR2 YENEEA. This CDR3 comprises 13 residues. V was clipped by 3 bases and J by 5 bases, with 10 bases between them. The CDR3 protein is CASSLGSGTEAFF. CDR3 DNA sequence: TGTGCCAGCAGCTTGGGGAGCGGGACTGAAGCTTTCTTT.

The V and J genes are TRBV21-1 and TRBJ1-2; the table's D call, TRBD1, has no DNA check behind it. TRBV21-1 is a known pseudogene. CDR3 length: 12 residues. CDR3 sequence: CASRGQDYGYTF. The CDR3 region has the DNA TGTGCCAGCAGGGGGCAGGACTATGGCTACACCTTC.

This rearrangement joins TRBV7-9 to TRBJ1-5; D gene uncertain. CDR1 and CDR2 from the germline V gene are SEHNR and FQNEAQ (reference sequence). Between the trimmed V and J ends, which lost 3 bases and 9 bases, there was a span of 9 bases. The CDR3 covers 12 residues. CDR3 sequence (DNA): TGTGCCAGCAGCTTCCCCGGTAGGCCCCAGCATTTT. Translation: CASSFPGRPQHF.

The chain uses TRBV4-3 and TRBJ2-5; D is possibly TRBD1 (6 bases). CDR3 length: 13 residues. Germline V gene data show CDR1 as LGHNA and CDR2 as YSLEER. Trimming left V 4 bases short and J 5 bases short, with 11 bases between. DNA for the CDR3: TGCGCCAGCAGCCGCCAGGGGACGGAGACCCAGTACTTC. It is translated as CASSRQGTETQYF.

The table lists this clone with a count of one. This chain uses TRBV4-3 with TRBJ2-1; 8 nucleotides agree with TRBD1. After removal of 5 bases from V and 2 bases from J, the junction contained 5 bases not matched to a gene. The CDR3 totals 15 residues. CDR1 is LGHNA and CDR2 is YSLEER in the germline V gene. The CDR3 DNA reads as TGCGCCAGCAGCGCGGACAGGGCTGCCTACAATGAGCAGTTCTTC. This gives the protein CASSADRAAYNEQFF.

The rearrangement uses TRBV19 and TRBJ1-1, with TRBD1 matching 9 bases. V lost 4 bases to trimming and J lost 11 bases; unmatched junction nucleotides: 11. This CDR3 has 14 amino acids. CDR1 LNHDA and CDR2 SQIVND come from the germline V gene (reference sequence). Here the CDR3 reads CASSTRGTGFEAFF. The CDR3 DNA reads as TGTGCCAGTAGTACCCGCGGGACAGGGTTCGAGGCTTTCTTT.

CDR3 residues: CASTYDRNYGYTF. The DNA of the CDR3 is TGTGCCAGCACCTATGACAGGAACTATGGCTACACCTTC. The J gene is TRBJ1-2, the V gene TRBV7-8; weak D call: TRBD1 (6 bases). The germline gives CDR1 SGHVS, CDR2 FQNEAQ. Trimming cost V 7 bases and J 2 bases, with 11 bases left between them. The CDR3 spans 13 residues.

This chain links TRBV11-2 with TRBJ1-1; TRBD1 aligns across 8 bases. V gave up 5 bases and J gave up 1 base; unmatched junction bases: 12. The CDR3 loop spans 17 amino acids. Germline V gene sequence: CDR1 SGHAT, CDR2 FQNNGV. The CDR3 spells CASSVKPPGTGNTEAFF. DNA for the CDR3: TGTGCCAGCAGCGTCAAACCCCCCGGGACAGGGAACACTGAAGCTTTCTTT.

The V call is TRBV7-8, the J call TRBJ2-7; 8 positions agree with TRBD1. V shed 2 bases, J shed 3 bases, and the junction held 9 bases outside the gene matches. The V gene's germline CDR1 is SGHVS and CDR2 FQNEAQ. The CDR3 runs 16 residues. CDR3: CASSLKVQGAFYEQYF. CDR3 bases: TGTGCCAGCAGCTTAAAGGTGCAGGGGGCGTTCTACGAGCAGTACTTC.